A selection of T cell receptor beta chains follows, all from one sample in a study of T cells after yellow fever vaccination. TCRdb independently ran MiXCR on the 5' RACE reads; one entry per CDR3 protein. Counted here are some 340,000 distinct CDR3 sequences, roughly 10% occurring once; the ten biggest clones make up about 3%. The specimen comprised CD4+ T cells sorted from PBMCs, sampled 45 days after the yellow fever booster vaccination. All receptors derive from a man aged 18 to 29 who received the YFV17D yellow fever vaccine. The CDR3 runs from the conserved cysteine through the conserved F or W. The order of the fields is CDR3 length, V gene, J gene, CDR3 protein.

length: 12
V: TRBV19
J: TRBJ1-1
CDR3: CASTGMNTEAFF

length: 12
V: TRBV20-1
J: TRBJ1-1
CDR3: CSARVGGTEAFF

length: 16
V: TRBV3-1
J: TRBJ2-5
CDR3: CASSKTSGGYQETQYF

length: 17
V: TRBV18
J: TRBJ2-1
CDR3: CASSPPGQGYSYNEQFF

length: 15
V: TRBV24-1
J: TRBJ2-3
CDR3: CATSDLGGPTDTQYF

length: 13
V: TRBV20-1
J: TRBJ2-3
CDR3: CSQKWRGTDTQYF

length: 15
V: TRBV7-2
J: TRBJ1-3
CDR3: CASSSEGLAGNTIYF

length: 14
V: TRBV2
J: TRBJ1-5
CDR3: CASSDIVSNQPQHF

length: 15
V: TRBV4-3
J: TRBJ1-1
CDR3: CASSHLTGINTEAFF

length: 15
V: TRBV5-4
J: TRBJ1-2
CDR3: CASSLTGQGAFGYTF

length: 17
V: TRBV12-3/TRBV12-4
J: TRBJ2-1
CDR3: CASSFGATSGGDWEQFF

length: 13
V: TRBV15
J: TRBJ2-1
CDR3: CATSPKPGHEQFF

length: 17
V: TRBV3-1
J: TRBJ1-3
CDR3: CASSLWRTGTEGNTIYF

length: 13
V: TRBV11-2
J: TRBJ2-3
CDR3: CASSQGEGDTQYF

length: 17
V: TRBV6-5
J: TRBJ1-5
CDR3: CASSYRWDSYSNQPQHF

length: 16
V: TRBV2
J: TRBJ1-6
CDR3: CASSEVDGTGGSPLHF

length: 13
V: TRBV27
J: TRBJ1-4
CDR3: CASGGQEYEKLFF

length: 14
V: TRBV6-6
J: TRBJ1-4
CDR3: CASSYSTRGEKLFF

length: 14
V: TRBV28
J: TRBJ1-2
CDR3: CASSAQQQGSGYTF

length: 15
V: TRBV7-2
J: TRBJ2-4
CDR3: CASSLAGTGGNIQYF

length: 13
V: TRBV4-3
J: TRBJ2-2
CDR3: CASSQGGTGELFF

length: 12
V: TRBV5-1
J: TRBJ1-2
CDR3: CASSPRDYGYTF

length: 13
V: TRBV5-1
J: TRBJ2-7
CDR3: CASSPVPGGEQYF

length: 16
V: TRBV27
J: TRBJ2-1
CDR3: CASFEMAGGLNNEQFF

length: 18
V: TRBV5-6
J: TRBJ2-1
CDR3: CASSSPTLDRGSYNEQFF

length: 14
V: TRBV30
J: TRBJ1-1
CDR3: CAWNPGTLNTEAFF

length: 15
V: TRBV11-2
J: TRBJ1-1
CDR3: CASSLEAGGGTEAFF

length: 17
V: TRBV28
J: TRBJ2-1
CDR3: CASTSAGLQSSYNEQFF

length: 14
V: TRBV5-1
J: TRBJ1-6
CDR3: CASSIDRGNSPLHF

length: 14
V: TRBV5-1
J: TRBJ2-3
CDR3: CASMPGQGPDTQYF

length: 13
V: TRBV28
J: TRBJ2-4
CDR3: CASSEGQENIQYF

length: 14
V: TRBV23-1
J: TRBJ1-5
CDR3: CASRRTGDNQPQHF

length: 15
V: TRBV12-3/TRBV12-4
J: TRBJ2-1
CDR3: CASRLQGLSYNEQFF

length: 15
V: TRBV5-1
J: TRBJ2-3
CDR3: CASSLMGTRKDTQYF

length: 17
V: TRBV6-5
J: TRBJ2-4
CDR3: CASSYSTGSVTKNIQYF

length: 13
V: TRBV18
J: TRBJ2-7
CDR3: CASSPTNGDEQYF

length: 13
V: TRBV12-3/TRBV12-4
J: TRBJ2-1
CDR3: CASSFKIHNEQFF

length: 13
V: TRBV19
J: TRBJ2-5
CDR3: CASTSRFQETQYF

length: 15
V: TRBV20-1
J: TRBJ2-5
CDR3: CSARRAAGREETQYF

length: 12
V: TRBV11-2
J: TRBJ2-5
CDR3: CASSREVGTQYF

length: 13
V: TRBV5-1
J: TRBJ2-3
CDR3: CASSPDVLDTQYF

length: 12
V: TRBV20-1
J: TRBJ1-5
CDR3: CSASESNQPQHF

length: 14
V: TRBV6-1
J: TRBJ2-7
CDR3: CASKQGYSSYEQYF

length: 15
V: TRBV7-8
J: TRBJ2-7
CDR3: CASSPQTGTGYEQYF

length: 15
V: TRBV10-3
J: TRBJ1-2
CDR3: CAIAARAAFTYGYTF

length: 15
V: TRBV12-3/TRBV12-4
J: TRBJ2-3
CDR3: CASSLPGSKADTQYF

length: 17
V: TRBV5-8
J: TRBJ2-6
CDR3: CASSTGTGTSGANVLTF

length: 15
V: TRBV19
J: TRBJ1-5
CDR3: CASSINTGGGQPQHF

length: 11
V: TRBV28
J: TRBJ1-2
CDR3: CASSSAYGYTF

length: 15
V: TRBV3-2
J: TRBJ2-7
CDR3: CASSQEPGEGYEQYF

length: 16
V: TRBV20-1
J: TRBJ2-5
CDR3: CSARSGGTGPQETQYF

length: 15
V: TRBV7-2
J: TRBJ2-5
CDR3: CASSLGGPRRETQYF

length: 15
V: TRBV6-5
J: TRBJ2-4
CDR3: CASSTRGRAKNIQYF

length: 15
V: TRBV11-2
J: TRBJ1-2
CDR3: CASSLDRGELLGYTF

length: 14
V: TRBV7-3
J: TRBJ1-3
CDR3: CASSSGLSGNTIYF

length: 16
V: TRBV5-4
J: TRBJ2-2
CDR3: CASSLLAGGRTGELFF

length: 13
V: TRBV7-3
J: TRBJ1-1
CDR3: CASRGMENTEAFF

length: 14
V: TRBV7-8
J: TRBJ1-4
CDR3: CASSLRDREGKLFF

length: 15
V: TRBV10-3
J: TRBJ1-5
CDR3: CAISEGGTGHQPQHF

length: 14
V: TRBV6-5
J: TRBJ2-7
CDR3: CASRAADRLHEQYF